This TCR beta chain appears in the sequencing data of a study of cytomegalovirus exposure and HLA in healthy donors. Study results and caveats: Some TCR beta chains (164 of them) were listed as cytomegalovirus-associated. The likely explanation for a cluster of highly shared sequence variants was sequencing artifact.

PCR primers comprised 60 Vbeta and 13 Jbeta primers. This table comes from immunoSEQ multiplex PCR, and its TCRdb copy is limited to in-frame clones, with some not included. The sample includes 94,000 or so clones, about three quarters of them seen just once. The germline V gene encodes CDR1 SGHTA and CDR2 FQGNSA. This CDR3 has 13 residues. V was pared by 5 bases and J by 8 bases, with 8 bases of the junction left unmatched. On this clone: The antigen is unknown.

The clonotype was recovered from a man in his 60s in good health and CMV-seronegative. V usage is TRBV7-2 and J usage is TRBJ1-2; 7 bases agree with TRBD1. The sequenced sample was PBMCs. CDR3 residues: CASSPDRVSGYTF. Written as DNA, the CDR3 is TGTGCCAGCAGCCCAGACAGGGTGAGCGGCTACACCTTC.